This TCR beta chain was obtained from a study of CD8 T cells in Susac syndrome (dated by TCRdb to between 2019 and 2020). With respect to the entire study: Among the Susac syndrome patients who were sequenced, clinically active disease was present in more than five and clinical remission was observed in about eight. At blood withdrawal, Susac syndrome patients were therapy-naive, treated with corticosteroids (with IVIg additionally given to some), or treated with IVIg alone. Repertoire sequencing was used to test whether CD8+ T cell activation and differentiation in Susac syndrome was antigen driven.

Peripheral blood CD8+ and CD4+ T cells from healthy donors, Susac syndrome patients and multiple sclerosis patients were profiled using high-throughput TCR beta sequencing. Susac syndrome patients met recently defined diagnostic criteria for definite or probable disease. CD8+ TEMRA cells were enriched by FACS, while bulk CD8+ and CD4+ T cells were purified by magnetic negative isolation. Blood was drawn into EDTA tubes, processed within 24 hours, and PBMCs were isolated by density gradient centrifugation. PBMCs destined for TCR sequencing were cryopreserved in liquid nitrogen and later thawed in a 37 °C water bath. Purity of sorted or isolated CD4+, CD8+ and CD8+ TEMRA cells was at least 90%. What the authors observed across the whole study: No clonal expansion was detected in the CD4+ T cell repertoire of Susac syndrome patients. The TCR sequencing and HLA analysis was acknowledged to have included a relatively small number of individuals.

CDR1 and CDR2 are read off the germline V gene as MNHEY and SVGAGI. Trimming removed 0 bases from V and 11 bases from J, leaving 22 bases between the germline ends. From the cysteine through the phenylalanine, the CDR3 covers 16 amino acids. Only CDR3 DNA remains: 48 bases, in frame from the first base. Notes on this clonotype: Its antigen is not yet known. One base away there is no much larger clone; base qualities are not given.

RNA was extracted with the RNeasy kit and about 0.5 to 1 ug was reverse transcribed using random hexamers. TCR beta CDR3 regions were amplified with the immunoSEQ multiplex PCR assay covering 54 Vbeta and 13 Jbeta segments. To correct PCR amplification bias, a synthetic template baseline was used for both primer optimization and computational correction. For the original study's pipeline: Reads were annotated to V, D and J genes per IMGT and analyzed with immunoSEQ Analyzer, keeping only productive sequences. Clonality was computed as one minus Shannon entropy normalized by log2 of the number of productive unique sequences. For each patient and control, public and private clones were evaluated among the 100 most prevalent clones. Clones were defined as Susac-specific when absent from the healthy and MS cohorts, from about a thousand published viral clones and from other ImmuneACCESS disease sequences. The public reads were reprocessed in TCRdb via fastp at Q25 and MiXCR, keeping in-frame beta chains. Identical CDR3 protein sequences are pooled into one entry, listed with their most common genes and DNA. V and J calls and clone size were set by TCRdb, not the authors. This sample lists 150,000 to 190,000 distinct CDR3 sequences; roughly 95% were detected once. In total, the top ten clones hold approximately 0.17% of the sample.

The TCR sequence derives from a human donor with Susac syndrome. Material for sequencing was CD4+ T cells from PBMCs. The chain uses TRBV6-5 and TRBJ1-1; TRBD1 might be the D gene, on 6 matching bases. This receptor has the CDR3 CASSYSNRDTSRGAFF. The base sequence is TGTGCCAGCAGTTACTCGAATAGGGACACCTCGAGGGGGGCTTTCTTT.